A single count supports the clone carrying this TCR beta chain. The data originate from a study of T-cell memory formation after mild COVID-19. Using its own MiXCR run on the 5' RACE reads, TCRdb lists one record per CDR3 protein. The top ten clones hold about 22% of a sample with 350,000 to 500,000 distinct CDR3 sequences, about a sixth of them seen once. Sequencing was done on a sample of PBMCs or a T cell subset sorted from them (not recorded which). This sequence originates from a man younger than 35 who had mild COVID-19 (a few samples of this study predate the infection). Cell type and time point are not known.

Here the CDR3 DNA reads TGTGCCAGCGGATGGAGGGAGCAGTACTTC. The encoded protein is CASGWREQYF. The genes are TRBV27 and TRBJ2-7; TRBD2 is a possible D gene (5 bases). CDR3 length equals 10 residues. CDR1 and CDR2 (germline): MNHEY, SMNVEV (reference sequence). Trimming pared 8 bases from V and 7 bases from J, leaving 9 bases between.